This T cell receptor (beta chain) was sequenced in a study of cytomegalovirus exposure and HLA in healthy donors. Germline-derived CDR1 and CDR2 are MNHEY and SVGAGI. J gave up 1 base and V 6 bases, and 5 bases lay outside the gene matches. The CDR3 sequence is 15 residues long. PCR involved 60 Vbeta and 13 Jbeta primers. TCRdb keeps only in-frame clones here, not all; method: immunoSEQ multiplex PCR. The data hold under 250,000 clones, with around 80% observed a single time. The material sequenced was PBMCs. This sequence was found in a man under 40 in good health and CMV-seronegative. The genes are TRBV6-5 and TRBJ2-3, with 9 positions matching TRBD2. CDR3 region: CASSPGGGGTDTQYF. The CDR3 coding sequence is TGTGCCAGCAGCCCCGGCGGGGGGGGCACAGATACGCAGTATTTT.